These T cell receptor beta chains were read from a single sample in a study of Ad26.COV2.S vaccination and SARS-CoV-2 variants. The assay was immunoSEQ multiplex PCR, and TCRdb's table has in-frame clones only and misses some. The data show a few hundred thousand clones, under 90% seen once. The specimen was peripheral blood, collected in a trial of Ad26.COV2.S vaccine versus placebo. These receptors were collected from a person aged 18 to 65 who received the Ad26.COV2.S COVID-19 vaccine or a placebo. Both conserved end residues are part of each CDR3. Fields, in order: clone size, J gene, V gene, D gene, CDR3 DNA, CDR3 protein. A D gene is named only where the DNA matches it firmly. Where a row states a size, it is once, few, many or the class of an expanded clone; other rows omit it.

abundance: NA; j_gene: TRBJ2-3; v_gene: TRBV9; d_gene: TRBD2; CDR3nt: TGTGCCAGCAGCGCAGGGACTAGCGGTTACACAGATACGCAGTATTTT; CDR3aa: CASSAGTSGYTDTQYF
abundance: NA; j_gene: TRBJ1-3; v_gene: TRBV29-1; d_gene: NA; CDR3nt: TGCAGCGTTGACCAGGACAGAAACACCATATATTTT; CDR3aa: CSVDQDRNTIYF
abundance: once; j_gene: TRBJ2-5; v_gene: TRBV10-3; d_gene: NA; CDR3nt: TGTGCCATCAGTGCAGGGAATGAAGAGACCCAGTACTTC; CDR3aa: CAISAGNEETQYF
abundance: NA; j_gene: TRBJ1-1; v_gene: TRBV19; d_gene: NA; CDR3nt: TGTGCCAGTAGTATTGGGCATTGGGCCAGGGGATCCCCTGAAGCTTTCTTT; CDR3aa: CASSIGHWARGSPEAFF
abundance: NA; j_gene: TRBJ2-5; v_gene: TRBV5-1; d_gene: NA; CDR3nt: TGCGCCAGCAGCTTCGAACAGGCGGAGACCCAGTACTTC; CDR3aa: CASSFEQAETQYF
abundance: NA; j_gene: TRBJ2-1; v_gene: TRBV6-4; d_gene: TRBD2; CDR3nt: TGTGCCAGCAGTGCTAGCGGGGGGGCCAATGAGCAGTTCTTC; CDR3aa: CASSASGGANEQFF
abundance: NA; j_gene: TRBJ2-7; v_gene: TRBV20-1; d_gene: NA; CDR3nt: TGCAGTGCTGACTTCTCCTACGAGCAGTACTTC; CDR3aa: CSADFSYEQYF
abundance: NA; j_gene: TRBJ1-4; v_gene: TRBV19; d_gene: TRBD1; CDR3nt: TGTGCCAGTAGCCGGACAGGGACTAATGAAAAACTGTTTTTT; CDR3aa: CASSRTGTNEKLFF
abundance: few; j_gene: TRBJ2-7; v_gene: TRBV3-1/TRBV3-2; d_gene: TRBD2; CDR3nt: TGTGCCAGCAGCCACCCGGGACTAGATGGCAACGAGCAGTACTTC; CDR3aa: CASSHPGLDGNEQYF
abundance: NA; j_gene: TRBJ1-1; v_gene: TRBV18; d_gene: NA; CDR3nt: TGTGCCAGCTCACCCCTCGCCTCAGGGAGGGGGAACACTGAAGCTTTCTTT; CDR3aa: CASSPLASGRGNTEAFF
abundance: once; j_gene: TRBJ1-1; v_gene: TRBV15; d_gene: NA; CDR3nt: TGTGCCACCAGCAGAGATTTTTGGGAGGAAGCTTTCTTT; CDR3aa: CATSRDFWEEAFF
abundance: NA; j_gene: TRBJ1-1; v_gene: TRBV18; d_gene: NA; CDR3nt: TGTGCCAGCTCACCTTGGCCGAACACTGAAGCTTTCTTT; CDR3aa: CASSPWPNTEAFF
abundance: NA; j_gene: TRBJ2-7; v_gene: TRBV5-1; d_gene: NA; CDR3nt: TGCGCCAGCAGCTTGATCGGATCCTACGAGCAGTACTTC; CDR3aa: CASSLIGSYEQYF
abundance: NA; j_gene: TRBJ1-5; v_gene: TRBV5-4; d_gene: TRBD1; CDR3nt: TGTGCCAGCAGCTCCGGGACAGGGGACGGACAGCCCCAGCATTTT; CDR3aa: CASSSGTGDGQPQHF
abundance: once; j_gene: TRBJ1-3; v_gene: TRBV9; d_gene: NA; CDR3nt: TGTGCCAGCAGCCTAAACAGAGTCTCTGGAAACACCATATATTTT; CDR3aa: CASSLNRVSGNTIYF
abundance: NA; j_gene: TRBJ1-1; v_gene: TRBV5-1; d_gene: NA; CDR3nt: TGCGCCAGCAGCTTAGGGGCTGAAGCTTTCTTT; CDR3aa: CASSLGAEAFF
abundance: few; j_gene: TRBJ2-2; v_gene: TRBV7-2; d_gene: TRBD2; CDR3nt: TGTGCCAGCAGCGCCGGACTAGCCGGGACCGGGGAGCTGTTTTTT; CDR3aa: CASSAGLAGTGELFF
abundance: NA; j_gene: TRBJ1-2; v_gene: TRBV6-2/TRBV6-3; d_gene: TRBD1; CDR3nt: TGTGCCAGCAGTTACTCCGTGTTGGGACAGGGGGTCGGCTACACCTTC; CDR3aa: CASSYSVLGQGVGYTF
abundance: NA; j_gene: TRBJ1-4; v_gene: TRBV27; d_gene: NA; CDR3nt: TGTGCCAGCAATCTACAGGGCAGTCAGGCAACTAATGAAAAACTGTTTTTT; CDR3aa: CASNLQGSQATNEKLFF
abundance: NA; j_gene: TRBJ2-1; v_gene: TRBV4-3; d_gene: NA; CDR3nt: TGCGCCAGCAGCCAAGAGACGGCCCCATCGAATGAGCAGTTCTTC; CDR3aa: CASSQETAPSNEQFF
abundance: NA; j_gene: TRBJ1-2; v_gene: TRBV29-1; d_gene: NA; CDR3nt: TGCAGCGTGTCAGGGAACTATGGCTACACCTTC; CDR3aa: CSVSGNYGYTF
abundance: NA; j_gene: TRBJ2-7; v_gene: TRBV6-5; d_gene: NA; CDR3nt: TGTGCCAGCAGCTACACCGTAACCTCCTACGAGCAGTACTTC; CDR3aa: CASSYTVTSYEQYF
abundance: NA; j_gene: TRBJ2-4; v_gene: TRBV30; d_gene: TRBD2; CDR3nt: TGTGCCTGGAGTGCATTTCCCGGGACTAGCGGAATAGCCAAAAACATTCAGTACTTC; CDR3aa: CAWSAFPGTSGIAKNIQYF
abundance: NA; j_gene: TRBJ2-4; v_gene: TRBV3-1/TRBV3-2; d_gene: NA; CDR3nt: TGTGCCTTCGGGATAGCCAAAAACATTCAGTACTTC; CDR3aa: CAFGIAKNIQYF
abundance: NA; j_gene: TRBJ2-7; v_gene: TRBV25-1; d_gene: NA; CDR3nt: TGTGCCAGCAGTGTTAGGGGCCACTCCTACGAGCAGTACTTC; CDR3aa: CASSVRGHSYEQYF
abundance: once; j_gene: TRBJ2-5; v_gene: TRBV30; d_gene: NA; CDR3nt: TGTGCCTGGTCCCAAGAGACCCAGTACTTC; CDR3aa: CAWSQETQYF
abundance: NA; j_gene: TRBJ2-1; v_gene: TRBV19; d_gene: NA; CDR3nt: TGTGCCAGTACCCAGCCGGCCGAATTGCTTGAGCAGTTCTTC; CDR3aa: CASTQPAELLEQFF
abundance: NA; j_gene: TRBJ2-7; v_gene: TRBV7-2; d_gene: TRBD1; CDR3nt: TGTGCCAGCAGCTTCGACAGGGGAGGCTACGAGCAGTACTTC; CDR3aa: CASSFDRGGYEQYF
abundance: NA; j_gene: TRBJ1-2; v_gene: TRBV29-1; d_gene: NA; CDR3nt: TGCAGCGTTGAAAATAGGAGGACAGTCTATGGCTACACCTTC; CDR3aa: CSVENRRTVYGYTF
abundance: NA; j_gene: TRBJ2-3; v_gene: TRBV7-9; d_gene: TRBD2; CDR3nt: TGTGCCAGCAGCTTAGATAGCGGGGTGGATACGCAGTATTTT; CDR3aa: CASSLDSGVDTQYF
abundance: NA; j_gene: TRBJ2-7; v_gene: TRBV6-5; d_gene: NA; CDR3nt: TGTGCCAGCACCCTAATCTGGGGCGAGCAGTACTTC; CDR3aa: CASTLIWGEQYF
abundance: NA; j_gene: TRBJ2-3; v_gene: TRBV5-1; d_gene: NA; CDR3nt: TGCGCCAGCAGCTTGGCCAGGGCAAGTAGTTTTAGCACAGATACGCAGTATTTT; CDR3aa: CASSLARASSFSTDTQYF
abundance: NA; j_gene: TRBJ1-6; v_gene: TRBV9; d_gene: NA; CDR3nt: TGTGCCAGCAGCGCCCCGAGAGGGTTCGGTTCACCCCTCCACTTT; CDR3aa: CASSAPRGFGSPLHF
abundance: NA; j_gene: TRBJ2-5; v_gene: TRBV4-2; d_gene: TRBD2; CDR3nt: TGTGCCAGCAGCCAGGCGGGAGTGTATGGGACCCAGTACTTC; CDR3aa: CASSQAGVYGTQYF
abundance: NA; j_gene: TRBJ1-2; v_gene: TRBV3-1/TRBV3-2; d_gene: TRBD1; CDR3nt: TGTGCCAGCAGCGCAGGGACAGGGGGCCGTGGCTACACCTTC; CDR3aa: CASSAGTGGRGYTF
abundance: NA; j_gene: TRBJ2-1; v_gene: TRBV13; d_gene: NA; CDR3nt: TGTGCCAGCAGCTTACCTAACGACAATGAGCAGTTCTTC; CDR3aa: CASSLPNDNEQFF
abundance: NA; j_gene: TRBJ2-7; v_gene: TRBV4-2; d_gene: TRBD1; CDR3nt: TGTGCCAGCAGCTTGTTTCTACAGGGGGGAGACGAGCAGTACTTC; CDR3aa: CASSLFLQGGDEQYF
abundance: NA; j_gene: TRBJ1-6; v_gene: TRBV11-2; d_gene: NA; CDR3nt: TGTGCCAGCAGCTTAGATCTCCGCCGCTCCTATAATTCACCCCTCCACTTT; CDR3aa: CASSLDLRRSYNSPLHF
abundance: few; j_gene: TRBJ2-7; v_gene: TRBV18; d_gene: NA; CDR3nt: TGTGCCAGCTCACCAAATCGGGTCTACGAGCAGTACTTC; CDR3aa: CASSPNRVYEQYF
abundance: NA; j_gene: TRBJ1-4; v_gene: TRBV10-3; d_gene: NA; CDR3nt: TGTGCCACCAGGACGGGCATTGCAACTAATGAAAAACTGTTTTTT; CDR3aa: CATRTGIATNEKLFF
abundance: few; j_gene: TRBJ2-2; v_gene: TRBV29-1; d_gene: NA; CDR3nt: TGCAGCGTTCATCTAGGGTTACACACCGGGGAGCTGTTTTTT; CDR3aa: CSVHLGLHTGELFF